This T cell receptor (beta chain) was found in a study of post-analysis software for immune sequencing data. A note on this clonotype: No antigen is known for it.

Unique molecular identifiers had been added to the TCR beta cDNA libraries. MiXCR, applied by TCRdb to the PCR reads, yields one record per CDR3 protein. The sample carries roughly 700,000 distinct CDR3 sequences, 25% to 30% recorded once. The CDR3 is made up of 14 amino acids. Trimming took off 3 bases at V and 0 bases at J, with 9 bases between the two ends. Germline CDR1 and CDR2: DFQATT and SNEGSKA (reference sequence). Study-level points and caveats: Among multiple sclerosis patients, normalized Chao1 diversity was significantly below that of controls. Relative to controls, patients had several TRBV segments at higher frequency, with TRBV5-6, TRBV5-1 and TRBV20-1 among these.

The sample was blood. V is TRBV20-1 and J is TRBJ2-1; D ambiguous. The source is a girl under 18 with multiple sclerosis. The CDR3 loop reads CSASKYSSYNEQFF. DNA for the CDR3: TGCAGTGCTAGTAAATACAGCTCCTACAATGAGCAGTTCTTC.